Sequencing of this T cell receptor beta chain was carried out in a study of cytomegalovirus exposure and HLA in healthy donors. Study results and limitations: Productive rates of about 90% or about 30% were seen for most TCR beta V segments in an earlier analysis.

Unmatched junction bases numbered 3, after V lost 1 base and J lost 6 bases. Germline V gene lookup returns CDR1 MNHNY and CDR2 SVGAGI (reference sequence). The CDR3 has 14 amino acids. A word on this clone: Its antigen remains unknown.

The primer mix had 60 Vbeta and 13 Jbeta primers. Profiling relied on immunoSEQ multiplex PCR, and the TCRdb table lists in-frame clones only, not all of them. This table holds 95,000 to 100,000 clones, roughly 85% found once. Sequenced sample: PBMCs. This chain joins TRBV6-6 and TRBJ2-7; the match to TRBD1 covers 10 bases. The sequence was collected from a man in his thirties or forties in good health and CMV-seronegative. CDR3 nucleotides: TGTGCCAGCAGTTACTGGGACAGGGGTAGCGAGCAGTACTTC. Translating it yields CASSYWDRGSEQYF.